This TCR beta chain comes out of a study of beta chain features in type 1 diabetes. Study-wide findings and caveats: Reads derived from cDNA could over-represent cells showing high TCR expression. Moderate yet significant TCRB CDR3 shortening was seen in Type 1 diabetes patients in all four CD4+ subsets. Equally in patients and controls, PCR might preferentially amplify shorter templates.

As every portion of the isolated RNA was reverse transcribed, the sequencing read expressed TCRB transcripts. Only in-frame clones appear in the TCRdb table, and some are missing; sequencing was by immunoSEQ multiplex PCR. The sample yields 500,000 to 850,000 clones, around 15% seen once. The purity of all sorted populations exceeded 98%. This clone occurred a few times. The antigen is not known. The receptor's source is a man younger than 30 with type 1 diabetes. The sample comprised naive CD4+ T cells from blood.

In DNA, the CDR3 is TGTGCCAGCAGTGAAACACCAGAGACCCAGTACTTC. Translation gives CASSETPETQYF. The chain has TRBV2 and TRBJ2-5; no clear D. V lost 2 bases and J lost 4, with 5 bases in between. Germline V gene lookup returns CDR1 SNHLY and CDR2 FYNNEI. The CDR3 consists of 12 residues.